This T cell receptor beta chain derives from a study of blood T cell repertoires in COVID-19. Clones were read by immunoSEQ multiplex PCR, and TCRdb kept only the in-frame ones, dropping some. The repertoire has about 370,000 clones, approximately 92% of them found once; the top ten carry more than 0.8%. The CDR3 runs 14 residues. The germline CDR1 and CDR2 sequences are LGHNA and YSLEER. The V and J ends lost 1 base and 10 bases respectively, with 14 bases between them. This chain joins TRBV4-3 and TRBJ2-1; the D gene is possibly TRBD2 (6 bases). The TCR comes from a young man who had recovered from COVID-19. The sample was PBMCs or T cells enriched from blood (not recorded which). The CDR3 DNA reads as TGCGCCAGCAGCCAAGTCGGAGGGATTGTAGAGCAGTTCTTC. Its protein is CASSQVGGIVEQFF.